The rows below give T cell receptor beta chains drawn from one sample of a study of T cell repertoires in cytomegalovirus infection. Using its own MiXCR run on the reads, TCRdb lists one record per CDR3 protein. The sample has 250,000 to 300,000 distinct CDR3 sequences; under 30% are singletons. Sequenced sample: PBMCs. Receptor source: a human donor in good health (CMV status not recorded). Some clones in this sample may be carry-over from other donors' samples. The conserved cysteine and the conserved F or W are not part of the CDR3 here. The order of the fields is V gene, J gene, CDR3 protein.

TRBV11-2,TRBJ1-1,ASSFADRVRTEAF
TRBV24-1,TRBJ2-1,ATSDDGLASYNEQF
TRBV5-6,TRBJ1-4,ASSLHPSDEKLF
TRBV7-9,TRBJ1-1,ASSPRGNAKTEAF
TRBV6-2/TRBV6-3,TRBJ1-1,ASSSIPGTGVPYTEAF
TRBV6-5,TRBJ1-2,ASSDGDRGRLGYT
TRBV29-1,TRBJ2-3,SVEIAGGPTDTQY
TRBV5-1,TRBJ1-6,ASSPSRGANSPLH
TRBV7-8,TRBJ2-1,ASSSRTSGTEREQF
TRBV4-3,TRBJ2-2,ASSQVHGAGELF
TRBV20-1,TRBJ1-4,SATAGGDEKLF
TRBV7-2,TRBJ2-7,ASSASYEQY
TRBV15,TRBJ2-2,ATSIGLAGGTGELF
TRBV28,TRBJ2-7,ASSFMGQPLGEQY
TRBV28,TRBJ1-6,ASSSSTGEGNSPLH
TRBV7-2,TRBJ1-1,ASSLLYRTGRGNTEAF
TRBV7-3,TRBJ2-3,ASSLGTNTDTQY
TRBV6-5,TRBJ2-7,ASSYLHGYEQY
TRBV12-3/TRBV12-4,TRBJ2-7,ASSPGGPSRY
TRBV5-4,TRBJ2-6,ASRIKGRTGANVLT
TRBV18,TRBJ2-7,ASLRARNDYEQY
TRBV28,TRBJ1-5,ASSPVDQVHSNQPQH
TRBV5-1,TRBJ1-4,ASSFGWNEKLF
TRBV12-3/TRBV12-4,TRBJ1-6,ASSFKGGDSPLH
TRBV28,TRBJ1-1,ASSLSPGNPNTEAF
TRBV4-1,TRBJ1-1,ASSQDPTNTEAF
TRBV4-3,TRBJ2-6,ASSQTRTGSGANVLT
TRBV12-3/TRBV12-4,TRBJ2-3,ASSLQGPSDTQY
TRBV20-1,TRBJ2-7,SARERLAGFSSEQY
TRBV6-2/TRBV6-3,TRBJ1-2,ASSYQLDYGYT
TRBV6-6,TRBJ2-3,ASSRTASVVMSDTQY
TRBV7-9,TRBJ2-7,ASSLGTFPYEQY
TRBV20-1,TRBJ1-4,SARDEGTNEKLF
TRBV7-2,TRBJ1-6,ASSLDRAGYSPLH
TRBV19,TRBJ1-2,ASSVRDSLYGYT
TRBV6-2/TRBV6-3,TRBJ1-2,ASSYQGLDYGYT
TRBV2,TRBJ2-1,ASSAREDDFNEQF
TRBV6-1,TRBJ1-2,ASSSAGQGLYGYT
TRBV27,TRBJ2-5,ASSLRSSGDLGTQY
TRBV29-1,TRBJ1-4,SVLTREKLF
TRBV12-3/TRBV12-4,TRBJ2-7,ASSSVGIEQY
TRBV2,TRBJ1-1,ASSADREGTEAF
TRBV13,TRBJ2-7,ASSPPEREGSEQY
TRBV10-3,TRBJ2-3,AITKKAGVADTQY
TRBV6-2/TRBV6-3,TRBJ1-5,ATKMDRSRQPQH
TRBV25-1,TRBJ2-2,ASSESPGGGYTGELF
TRBV20-1,TRBJ2-1,SAKGGTSTNEQF
TRBV4-1,TRBJ2-1,ASSQRDGSNEQF
TRBV4-1,TRBJ2-7,ASSQDGAGGISYEQY
TRBV7-2,TRBJ2-5,ASSLGLSVQTQY